These T cell receptor beta chains were read from a single sample in a study of cytomegalovirus exposure and HLA in healthy donors. Some clones are missing from TCRdb's copy, which holds only in-frame ones; the method was immunoSEQ multiplex PCR. The table shows 100,000 to 150,000 clones, with just under 90% occurring only once. The source material was PBMCs. These receptors all stem from a man aged 25-40 years in good health and CMV-seronegative. Both conserved end residues are trimmed from each CDR3. The size field is filled for only some rows; it gives once, few, many or a size class.

abundance	j_gene	v_gene	CDR3aa
.	TRBJ1-6	TRBV5-4	ASSLAGQGETPLH
.	TRBJ1-1	TRBV18	ASSPPNNMNTEAF
.	TRBJ1-5	TRBV5-6	ASSLGQTGADQPQH
.	TRBJ1-3	TRBV19	ASSDRQRTSGNTIY
.	TRBJ1-2	TRBV5-1	ASSLEGDLYGYT
.	TRBJ1-5	TRBV6-6	ASSYHRGHNQPQH
.	TRBJ2-3	TRBV7-9	ASSLDGGTQY
.	TRBJ1-1	TRBV19	ASSMAGPTEAF
.	TRBJ1-1	TRBV6-6	ASRSDRAPEAF
.	TRBJ1-6	TRBV9	ASSVGSGQDNSPLH
once	TRBJ1-2	TRBV28	ASSDGGGGYT
.	TRBJ1-1	TRBV5-6	ASSLPGVGTEAF
.	TRBJ2-2	TRBV7-9	ASSPRDSVNTGELF
.	TRBJ1-5	TRBV28	ASSSGESNQPQH
few	TRBJ2-7	TRBV19	ASRGRASYEQY
.	TRBJ1-5	TRBV10-3	AISTSQGYQPQH
few	TRBJ2-7	TRBV7-9	ASSPLNREQY